This is a list of T cell receptor beta chains from one sample in a study of blood T cell repertoires in COVID-19. Data came from immunoSEQ multiplex PCR; TCRdb stores just in-frame clones and leaves some out. The sample includes around 47,000 clones, 84% of them seen just once. Sequencing input: peripheral blood. These receptors were obtained from a human donor in a cohort sampled during active COVID-19. Each CDR3 is given with its conserved first and last residue. Each record gives: clone size, J gene, V gene, D gene, CDR3 protein, CDR3 DNA. D genes are given only for firm matches. Clone size appears in some rows only: once, few, many, or a class for an expanded clone.

. | TRBJ2-1 | TRBV18 | . | CASSPQRVGNEQFF | TGTGCCAGCTCACCTCAGAGGGTTGGCAATGAGCAGTTCTTC
. | TRBJ2-1 | TRBV9 | TRBD2 | CASNVAGGRNEQFF | TGTGCCAGCAACGTCGCGGGGGGGCGGAATGAGCAGTTCTTC
. | TRBJ2-3 | TRBV2 | TRBD2 | CASRDLSGAPTDTQYF | TGTGCCAGCAGGGATCTTAGCGGGGCCCCCACAGATACGCAGTATTTT
medium-sized | TRBJ1-1 | TRBV6-5 | TRBD1 | CASSSTRGRAFF | TGTGCCAGCAGTTCCACCAGGGGGAGAGCTTTCTTT
. | TRBJ1-4 | TRBV30 | . | CAWSVSGEKLFF | TGTGCCTGGAGTGTGAGTGGTGAAAAACTGTTTTTT
. | TRBJ1-5 | TRBV4-1 | . | CASSQGRGQRNQPQHF | TGCGCCAGCAGCCAAGGACGAGGTCAACGCAATCAGCCCCAGCATTTT
. | TRBJ1-5 | TRBV11-2 | . | CASSPGYNQPQHF | TGTGCCAGCTCCCCCGGGTACAATCAGCCCCAGCATTTT
. | TRBJ1-6 | TRBV7-2 | . | CASSLWASPLHF | TGTGCCAGCAGCTTATGGGCTTCACCCCTCCACTTT
. | TRBJ2-7 | TRBV3-1/TRBV3-2 | . | CASSPTGINYEQYF | TGTGCCAGCAGTCCGACTGGAATTAACTACGAGCAGTACTTC
. | TRBJ1-2 | TRBV13 | TRBD1 | CASSLAGGSNGYTF | TGTGCCAGCAGCTTAGCAGGGGGCAGTAATGGCTACACCTTC
. | TRBJ1-2 | TRBV7-9 | TRBD1 | CASSLGDRVSGYTF | TGTGCCAGCAGCTTGGGGGACAGGGTTTCTGGCTACACCTTC
. | TRBJ1-1 | TRBV7-9 | . | CASSLGGGPAAQAFF | TGTGCCAGCAGCTTAGGCGGAGGTCCCGCGGCCCAAGCTTTCTTT
. | TRBJ1-6 | TRBV6-1 | . | CASSEVPQDRSPLHF | TGTGCCAGCAGTGAAGTCCCACAGGATCGTTCACCCCTCCACTTT
. | TRBJ2-7 | TRBV6-1 | TRBD2 | CASSADRDYPSYEQYF | TGTGCCAGCAGTGCCGACCGGGACTACCCCTCCTACGAGCAGTACTTC
. | TRBJ2-5 | TRBV5-4 | TRBD2 | CASSLRLAMGQETQYF | TGTGCCAGCAGCTTGAGACTAGCGATGGGTCAAGAGACCCAGTACTTC
. | TRBJ2-2 | TRBV9 | TRBD2 | CASSETSAGELFF | TGTGCCAGCAGCGAGACTAGCGCCGGGGAGCTGTTTTTT
. | TRBJ1-5 | TRBV19 | TRBD1 | CASSMTGGGQPQHF | TGTGCCAGTAGTATGACAGGGGGAGGGCAGCCCCAGCATTTT
. | TRBJ1-2 | TRBV28 | . | CASSFGANYGYTF | TGTGCCAGCAGTTTCGGGGCTAACTATGGCTACACCTTC
. | TRBJ2-6 | TRBV5-1 | . | CASSLGLSSGANVLTF | TGCGCCAGCAGCTTGGGCCTCAGCTCTGGGGCCAACGTCCTGACTTTC
. | TRBJ2-1 | TRBV7-9 | . | CASSPASLALDEQFF | TGTGCCAGCAGCCCAGCTAGCCTCGCCTTGGATGAGCAGTTCTTC
. | TRBJ2-3 | TRBV2 | . | CASKGESDTQYF | TGTGCCAGCAAGGGAGAGTCAGATACGCAGTATTTT
few | TRBJ2-5 | TRBV19 | TRBD1 | CASSIRTGGRETQYF | TGTGCCAGTAGTATACGGACAGGGGGTCGGGAGACCCAGTACTTC
. | TRBJ1-5 | TRBV6-5 | . | CASSYSGGRGNQPQHF | TGTGCCAGCAGTTACTCGGGGGGAAGGGGCAATCAGCCCCAGCATTTT
. | TRBJ1-3 | TRBV7-2 | . | CASSLTPRPSSGNTIYF | TGTGCCAGCAGCTTGACTCCTCGTCCCAGCTCTGGAAACACCATATATTTT
. | TRBJ2-1 | TRBV19 | TRBD2 | CASSMSSGGVGPNEQFF | TGTGCCAGTAGTATGTCTAGCGGGGGGGTGGGACCGAATGAGCAGTTCTTC
. | TRBJ1-4 | TRBV6-5 | TRBD1 | CASSRDSLGEKLFF | TGTGCCAGCAGCCGGGACAGTTTGGGTGAAAAACTGTTTTTT
. | TRBJ2-5 | TRBV12-5 | . | CASGLLQEYQETQYF | TGTGCTAGTGGCCTCTTACAGGAATACCAAGAGACCCAGTACTTC
medium-sized | TRBJ2-5 | TRBV27 | TRBD1 | CASNTGTGEPEETQYF | TGTGCCAGCAACACCGGGACAGGGGAACCTGAAGAGACCCAGTACTTC